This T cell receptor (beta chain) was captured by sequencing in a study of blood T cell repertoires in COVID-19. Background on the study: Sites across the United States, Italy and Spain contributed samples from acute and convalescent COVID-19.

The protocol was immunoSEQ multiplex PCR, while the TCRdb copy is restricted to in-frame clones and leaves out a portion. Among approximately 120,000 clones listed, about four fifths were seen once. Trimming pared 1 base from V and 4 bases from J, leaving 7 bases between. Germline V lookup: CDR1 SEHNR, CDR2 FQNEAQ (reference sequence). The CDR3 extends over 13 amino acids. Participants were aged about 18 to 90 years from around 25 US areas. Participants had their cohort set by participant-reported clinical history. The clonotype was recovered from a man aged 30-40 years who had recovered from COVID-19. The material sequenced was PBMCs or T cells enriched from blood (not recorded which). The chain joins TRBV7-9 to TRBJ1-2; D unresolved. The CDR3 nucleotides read TGTGCCAGCAGCTTAGGAGAAGTCTATGGCTACACCTTC. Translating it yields CASSLGEVYGYTF.